Listed below are T cell receptor beta chains from one sample, sequenced in a study of blood T cell repertoires in COVID-19. Data came from immunoSEQ multiplex PCR; TCRdb stores just in-frame clones and leaves some out. The top ten hold 16% of the sample, which has some 110,000 clones, about four fifths seen once. Material for sequencing was peripheral blood. These receptors originate from a man aged 55 to 69 with active or convalescent COVID-19. Both conserved end residues are part of each CDR3. The D gene is left open where the match is weak. Part of the rows lack a size; the others show once, few, many or a class for expanded clones.

v_call,clone_size,j_call,d_call,cdr3_aa,cdr3_nt
TRBV7-2,once,TRBJ2-7,TRBD2,CASNKPGLPPIEQYF,TGTGCCAGCAATAAGCCGGGACTACCTCCCATTGAGCAGTACTTC
TRBV9,.,TRBJ2-5,.,CASSLGPRALETQYF,TGTGCCAGCAGCCTGGGTCCCAGAGCGTTGGAGACCCAGTACTTC
TRBV7-3,.,TRBJ2-5,.,CASSPTGLPQETQYF,TGTGCCAGCAGCCCGACGGGACTTCCGCAAGAGACCCAGTACTTC
TRBV11-2,.,TRBJ2-7,.,CASSLGLAPYEQYF,TGTGCCAGCAGCTTAGGACTCGCCCCCTACGAGCAGTACTTC
TRBV6-5,.,TRBJ2-5,TRBD1,CASSQTGGRTQYF,TGTGCCAGCAGCCAGACAGGGGGCAGGACCCAGTACTTC
TRBV6-6,.,TRBJ2-4,TRBD2,CASSYSGSGSKNIQYF,TGTGCCAGCAGTTACAGCGGGAGTGGGTCCAAAAACATTCAGTACTTC
TRBV5-1,.,TRBJ2-2,TRBD2,CASSPSGSNTGELFF,TGCGCCAGCAGCCCTAGCGGGTCGAACACCGGGGAGCTGTTTTTT
TRBV23-1,.,TRBJ1-5,TRBD1,CASSHLDRPYPDQPQHF,TGCGCCAGCAGTCATTTGGACAGGCCTTACCCCGATCAGCCCCAGCATTTT
TRBV18,.,TRBJ2-3,TRBD2,CASSGRTSGGTDTQYF,TGTGCCAGCTCAGGACGGACTAGCGGGGGCACAGATACGCAGTATTTT
TRBV4-1,few,TRBJ1-5,.,CASRPQAVDSNQPQHF,TGCGCCAGCAGGCCGCAGGCAGTAGATAGCAATCAGCCCCAGCATTTT
TRBV29-1,.,TRBJ2-3,TRBD2,CSVSPRAGRTDTQYF,TGCAGCGTTTCTCCCCGAGCGGGAAGGACAGATACGCAGTATTTT
TRBV6-5,.,TRBJ1-2,.,CASSPRLIYGYTF,TGTGCCAGCAGTCCCCGACTGATCTATGGCTACACCTTC
TRBV5-5,.,TRBJ1-1,.,CASSLPFDTVDTEAFF,TGTGCCAGCAGCCTCCCCTTTGACACCGTGGACACTGAAGCTTTCTTT
TRBV5-1,.,TRBJ2-2,TRBD2,CASSPHSGRGSGELFF,TGCGCCAGCAGCCCTCATAGCGGGAGGGGCTCCGGGGAGCTGTTTTTT
TRBV30,.,TRBJ1-2,.,CACLLGGNYGYTF,TGTGCCTGTCTTCTTGGGGGGAACTATGGCTACACCTTC
TRBV25-1,.,TRBJ2-7,.,CASSAYRAPYEQYF,TGTGCCAGCAGTGCCTACAGGGCACCCTACGAGCAGTACTTC
TRBV2,.,TRBJ2-1,TRBD2,CASSHGTSGINEQFF,TGTGCCAGCAGTCACGGGACTAGCGGGATTAATGAGCAGTTCTTC
TRBV27,.,TRBJ1-2,.,CASSQSGGYGYTF,TGTGCCAGCAGCCAATCCGGGGGCTATGGCTACACCTTC
TRBV9,.,TRBJ2-5,TRBD2,CASSVGTSGVLTQYF,TGTGCCAGCAGCGTAGGGACTAGCGGGGTGTTAACCCAGTACTTC
TRBV7-4,.,TRBJ2-7,.,CASSDSRGSSYEQYF,TGTGCCAGCAGCGATTCACGGGGGAGCTCCTACGAGCAGTACTTC
TRBV30,.,TRBJ1-5,.,CAWSRDSNQPQHF,TGTGCCTGGAGTCGGGATAGCAATCAGCCCCAGCATTTT
TRBV3-1/TRBV3-2,.,TRBJ2-7,TRBD1,CASSPGTGAIWQYF,TGTGCCAGCAGTCCCGGGACAGGGGCGATTTGGCAGTACTTC
TRBV11-2,.,TRBJ2-5,.,CASSPDRTQYF,TGTGCCAGCAGCCCCGACAGGACCCAGTACTTC
TRBV19,.,TRBJ1-5,.,CASSIGQETVAPFNQPQHF,TGTGCCAGTAGTATAGGACAGGAGACGGTGGCCCCCTTCAATCAGCCCCAGCATTTT
TRBV4-3,large,TRBJ1-5,TRBD1,CASSQSRGERSQPQHF,TGCGCCAGCAGCCAATCCAGGGGGGAAAGGAGCCAGCCCCAGCATTTT
TRBV2,.,TRBJ1-4,.,CASSSRQTTNEKLFF,TGTGCCAGCAGTAGTCGACAGACAACTAATGAAAAACTGTTTTTT
TRBV9,few,TRBJ2-7,.,CASSVGGPSSSYEQYF,TGTGCCAGCAGCGTAGGTGGGCCCTCGAGCTCCTACGAGCAGTACTTC
TRBV15,few,TRBJ1-1,.,CATSRDKRPAEAFF,TGTGCCACCAGCAGAGATAAACGTCCAGCTGAAGCTTTCTTT
TRBV9,.,TRBJ2-7,TRBD2,CASSPWTSGTGNEQYF,TGTGCCAGCAGCCCATGGACTAGCGGGACAGGGAACGAGCAGTACTTC
TRBV28,.,TRBJ1-5,TRBD1,CASSLWRDRAYKEPQHF,TGTGCCAGCAGTTTATGGAGGGACAGGGCCTACAAGGAGCCCCAGCATTTT
TRBV19,.,TRBJ1-4,.,CASSSPGHTLMEKLFF,TGTGCCAGCTCTTCTCCGGGACATACTTTAATGGAAAAACTGTTTTTT
TRBV11-1,few,TRBJ2-7,TRBD2,CASSFGTSFYEQYF,TGTGCCAGCAGCTTCGGGACTAGTTTTTACGAGCAGTACTTC
TRBV5-4,.,TRBJ2-3,.,CASSLKTGEGDTQYF,TGTGCCAGCAGCTTGAAAACGGGAGAAGGAGATACGCAGTATTTT
TRBV5-4,once,TRBJ2-7,.,CASIEDASRSYEQYF,TGTGCCAGCATCGAAGATGCTAGTCGCTCCTACGAGCAGTACTTC
TRBV28,.,TRBJ2-3,.,CASSLPRRGGTDTQYF,TGTGCCAGCAGTCTCCCCCGTAGGGGCGGCACAGATACGCAGTATTTT
TRBV5-4,.,TRBJ2-1,.,CASSPGLDSLWNEQFF,TGTGCCAGCAGCCCCGGGCTAGACAGTCTTTGGAATGAGCAGTTCTTC
TRBV7-4,.,TRBJ1-3,TRBD1,CASSSYLTGDGNTIYF,TGTGCCAGCAGCTCGTACCTCACAGGGGATGGAAACACCATATATTTT
TRBV7-3,.,TRBJ2-1,TRBD2,CASSLRGLAGLNEQFF,TGTGCCAGCAGCTTAAGGGGACTAGCGGGACTCAATGAGCAGTTCTTC
TRBV9,.,TRBJ2-1,.,CASSWETNEQFF,TGTGCCAGCTCCTGGGAGACAAATGAGCAGTTCTTC
TRBV7-2,.,TRBJ2-3,TRBD2,CASSSKLSSGWTTDTQYF,TGTGCCAGCAGCTCGAAACTCTCTAGCGGGTGGACCACAGATACGCAGTATTTT
TRBV27,few,TRBJ2-2,TRBD1,CASSLRTGGPGELFF,TGTGCCAGCAGTTTGAGGACAGGGGGCCCCGGGGAGCTGTTTTTT
TRBV14,.,TRBJ2-2,TRBD2,CASSQDLAGEGGELFF,TGTGCCAGCAGCCAAGATCTAGCGGGAGAAGGAGGGGAGCTGTTTTTT
TRBV24-1,.,TRBJ2-5,TRBD1,CATSDPTGGVETQYF,TGTGCCACCAGTGATCCCACAGGGGGCGTCGAGACCCAGTACTTC
TRBV5-1,.,TRBJ2-7,.,CASSLDQRRYEQYF,TGCGCCAGCAGCTTGGATCAGCGCCGCTACGAGCAGTACTTC
TRBV18,.,TRBJ1-2,.,CASSPEAPGGYGYTF,TGTGCCAGCTCACCGGAGGCCCCCGGTGGCTATGGCTACACCTTC
TRBV29-1,once,TRBJ1-5,.,CSVGGGGQPQHF,TGCAGCGTTGGTGGGGGAGGTCAGCCCCAGCATTTT
TRBV30,.,TRBJ2-1,.,CAWSEDSDEQFF,TGTGCCTGGAGTGAGGACTCCGATGAGCAGTTCTTC
TRBV25-1,.,TRBJ2-2,TRBD1,CASSGPLARDRPSGELFF,TGTGCCAGCAGTGGACCCCTTGCCCGGGACAGACCGTCCGGGGAGCTGTTTTTT
TRBV18,.,TRBJ2-7,.,CASSRGPSSYEQYF,TGTGCCAGCTCACGCGGGCCGAGCTCCTACGAGCAGTACTTC
TRBV5-1,.,TRBJ1-2,TRBD1,CASRPGQGINYGYTF,TGCGCCAGCCGGCCGGGACAGGGGATTAACTATGGCTACACCTTC
TRBV7-9,.,TRBJ1-6,TRBD1,CASSEYRDRVSPLHF,TGTGCCAGCAGCGAGTACCGGGACAGGGTTTCACCCCTCCACTTT
TRBV18,.,TRBJ1-4,.,CASSPPDSEKLFF,TGTGCCAGCTCACCACCGGACAGCGAAAAACTGTTTTTT
TRBV9,once,TRBJ1-1,TRBD1,CASSALQGPGAAFF,TGTGCCAGCAGCGCGTTACAGGGGCCTGGGGCGGCTTTCTTT
TRBV19,.,TRBJ2-4,.,CASHQGAGIQYF,TGTGCCAGTCATCAGGGAGCGGGCATTCAGTACTTC
TRBV4-3,.,TRBJ2-5,.,CASSSSGAGAGETQYF,TGCGCCAGCAGCTCGTCAGGGGCAGGGGCCGGGGAGACCCAGTACTTC
TRBV25-1,.,TRBJ1-5,.,CASSEPGGGNQPQHF,TGTGCCAGCAGTGAGCCGGGGGGTGGGAATCAGCCCCAGCATTTT
TRBV5-4,once,TRBJ2-1,TRBD1,CATQKPGQGGREQFF,TGTGCCACCCAAAAACCGGGACAGGGAGGTCGTGAGCAGTTCTTC
TRBV10-3,.,TRBJ2-3,TRBD2,CAISREVAGDTQYF,TGTGCCATCAGCCGGGAGGTTGCTGGAGATACGCAGTATTTT
TRBV7-3,.,TRBJ2-2,.,CASSPGGQLNTGELFF,TGTGCCAGCAGCCCCGGGGGACAGTTGAACACCGGGGAGCTGTTTTTT
TRBV2,many,TRBJ2-7,TRBD1,CASKTGAAYEQYF,TGTGCCAGCAAGACAGGGGCGGCGTACGAGCAGTACTTC